The 20 T cell receptor beta chains below were found in one sample sequenced in a study of T-cell memory formation after mild COVID-19. TCRdb used MiXCR to reprocess the 5' RACE reads, holding one entry per CDR3 protein. The sample includes about 410,000 distinct CDR3 sequences, around 17% seen only once; the top ten take around a fifth. The sample consisted of PBMCs or a T cell subset sorted from them (not recorded which). Receptors were obtained from a man between 18 and 35 years old who had mild COVID-19 (a few samples of this study predate the infection). Cell type and time point are not known.

This chain links TRBV7-2 with TRBJ1-2, with 8 bases identical to TRBD1. Germline trimming cut 1 base from V and 0 bases from J; bases unmatched to any gene: 7. Germline-derived CDR1 and CDR2 are SGHTA and FQGNSA. CDR3 length: 17 amino acids. Here the CDR3 DNA reads TGTGCCAGCAGCTTAGTCCCGTCGACAGGGGCTAACTATGGCTACACCTTC. Translated, it gives CASSLVPSTGANYGYTF.

The chain joins TRBV5-6 to TRBJ1-4, with a weak D call TRBD1 (5 bases). This CDR3 comprises 14 residues. Germline V gives CDR1 SGHDT, CDR2 YYEEEE. Trimming cost V 2 bases and J 5 bases, with 10 bases left between them. CDR3 sequence reads: CASSFYGQNEKLFF. In DNA, the CDR3 is TGTGCCAGCAGCTTCTACGGACAAAATGAAAAACTGTTTTTT.

The chain links TRBV27 to TRBJ2-7; D is unclear. CDR1 and CDR2 (germline): MNHEY, SMNVEV (reference sequence). The germline V and J ends were trimmed by 5 bases and 6 bases, with 11 bases remaining between them. This CDR3 region has 12 residues. Here the CDR3 DNA reads TGTGCCAGCAGTACCGACTGGGGCGAGCAGTACTTC. It translates to CASSTDWGEQYF.

The V and J genes are TRBV15 and TRBJ2-7, with TRBD1 as a possible D gene (5 bases). Trimming pared 0 bases from V and 1 base from J, leaving 10 bases between. The germline V gene encodes CDR1 LNHNV and CDR2 YYDKDF (reference sequence). The CDR3 loop spans 15 amino acids. CDR3 coding DNA: TGTGCCACCAGCAGAGACCAGGGAAGGTCCTACGAGCAGTACTTC. This codes for CATSRDQGRSYEQYF.

This clonotype has only a few counts. The rearrangement joins TRBV12-3 or TRBV12-4 to TRBJ1-4, with TRBD1 identical over 7 bases. The CDR3 is made up of 15 amino acids. The ends lost 5 bases at V and 3 bases at J; junction bases unmatched: 6. CDR3 nucleotides: TGTGCCAGCAGTAAAGGGGGCCTGCCTAATGAAAAACTGTTTTTT. It codes for CASSKGGLPNEKLFF.

The CDR3 sequence: CSARDRTGSTDTQYF. For the CDR3, the DNA is TGCAGTGCTAGAGATAGGACAGGGAGCACAGATACGCAGTATTTT. The chain joins TRBV20-1 to TRBJ2-3; 8 bases line up with TRBD1. Germline assignment: CDR1 DFQATT and CDR2 SNEGSKA (reference sequence). The CDR3 length is 15 residues. V lost 0 bases to trimming and J lost 0 bases; unmatched junction nucleotides: 2.

The chain uses TRBV20-1 and TRBJ2-5; 7 bases map to TRBD1. The germline V gene encodes CDR1 DFQATT and CDR2 SNEGSKA (reference sequence). The CDR3 totals 15 residues. With V trimmed by 6 bases and J by 5 bases, 15 bases remained unmatched. In DNA, the CDR3 is TGCAGTGCCCAAAGACGGACAGGAAGAATGGAGACCCAGTACTTC. It encodes CSAQRRTGRMETQYF.

This clonotype has only a few counts. The chain couples TRBV4-2 to TRBJ1-1; possible D gene TRBD1, 6 bases. This CDR3 has 14 amino acids. V was pared by 4 bases and J by 3 bases, with 12 bases between. Germline CDR1 reads LGHNA; CDR2 reads YNFKEQ. CDR3 in amino acids: CASSPRGADTEAFF. The CDR3 region has the DNA TGTGCCAGCAGCCCACGGGGGGCTGACACTGAAGCTTTCTTT.

J is TRBJ2-3 and V is TRBV20-1, with 7 positions matching TRBD2. The CDR3 length is 16 residues. Germline V CDR1 and CDR2: DFQATT, SNEGSKA (reference sequence). The J segment lost 4 bases and the V segment lost 6 bases, leaving 16 bases of the junction unmatched. The CDR3 spells CSASGLLGGGSDTQYF. The DNA for the CDR3 is TGCAGTGCGTCAGGCCTCCTTGGCGGGGGTTCAGATACGCAGTATTTT.

The chain joins TRBV3-1 to TRBJ1-2, with 8 bases identical to TRBD1. This CDR3 is 14 amino acids long. Trimming at V came to 8 bases and at J to 3 bases, leaving 8 bases not matched to a gene. Germline V gene lookup returns CDR1 LGHDT and CDR2 YNNKEL (reference sequence). CDR3 nucleotide sequence: TGTGCCAGCGGACTGGGGACAGGCGACTATGGCTACACCTTC. Residues: CASGLGTGDYGYTF. The full variable domain, its missing parts supplied by reference TRBV3-1 and TRBJ1-2, is DTAVSQTPKYLVTQMGNDKSIKCEQNLGHDTMYWYKQDSKKFLKIMFSYNNKELIINETVPNRFSPKSPDKAHLNLHINSLELGDSAVYFCASGLGTGDYGYTFGSGTRLTVV.

This clonotype was counted only a few times. V gene TRBV12-3 or TRBV12-4 combines with J gene TRBJ1-4, with D unclear. V was pared by 6 bases and J by 7 bases, with 15 bases between. The CDR3 totals 14 residues. The CDR3 region is CASSSTGVGEKLFF. The CDR3 DNA reads as TGTGCCAGCAGCTCGACTGGGGTCGGTGAAAAACTGTTTTTT.

This clonotype was picked up a small number of times. The chain carries TRBV12-3 or TRBV12-4 and TRBJ2-5, with TRBD1 matching 8 bases. The V and J ends lost 6 bases and 1 base, in that order; junction bases with no gene match: 1. The CDR3 contains 13 residues. The CDR3 nucleotides read TGTGCCAGCAGGGGACAGGTCCAAGAGACCCAGTACTTC. It codes for CASRGQVQETQYF.

This clonotype appeared a few times. The chain is built from TRBV20-1 and TRBJ2-5; tentatively, D is TRBD2 (5 bases). CDR1 and CDR2 (germline): DFQATT, SNEGSKA (reference sequence). V was clipped by 6 bases and J by 5 bases, with 13 bases between them. This CDR3 is 12 amino acids long. The chain's CDR3 is CSAFGLEETQYF. For the CDR3, the DNA is TGCAGTGCGTTCGGACTGGAGGAGACCCAGTACTTC.

This clonotype was detected only a few times. The chain links TRBV7-2 to TRBJ1-1; 8 bases are shared with TRBD1. Germline CDR1 is SGHTA and CDR2 is FQGNSA. The CDR3 loop spans 17 amino acids. The V gene end was trimmed by 0 bases and the J gene end by 0 bases; junction bases not matched to a gene: 6. CDR3 sequence reads: CASSLARGRILNTEAFF. The CDR3 DNA is TGTGCCAGCAGCTTAGCCAGGGGGCGTATCCTGAACACTGAAGCTTTCTTT. Variable domain in full (rest from reference TRBV7-2 and TRBJ1-1): GAGVSQSPSNKVTEKGKDVELRCDPISGHTALYWYRQSLGQGLEFLIYFQGNSAPDKSGLPSDRFSAERTGGSVSTLTIQRTQQEDSAVYLCASSLARGRILNTEAFFGQGTRLTVV.

This clonotype showed up just a few times. This rearrangement joins TRBV5-1 to TRBJ2-5; D possibly uses TRBD1 or TRBD2 (5 bases each). Germline lookup yields CDR1 SGHRS and CDR2 YFSETQ. V lost 5 bases to trimming and J lost 5 bases, with 10 bases between them. This CDR3 is 12 amino acids long. The CDR3 reads CASRGPWETQYF. Written as DNA, the CDR3 is TGCGCCAGCAGGGGACCATGGGAGACCCAGTACTTC.

The chain combines TRBV7-2 with TRBJ2-1, with a possible D match to TRBD2 (6 bases). The CDR3 covers 15 residues. CDR1 is SGHTA, CDR2 FQGNSA, per germline. The V end was cut by 3 bases, the J end by 6 bases, with 15 bases between. The CDR3 loop is CASSFRAPRGNEQFF. The CDR3 region has the DNA TGTGCCAGCAGCTTCCGGGCTCCGCGGGGCAATGAGCAGTTCTTC.

This clonotype has just a few counts. This sequence joins TRBV6-5 and TRBJ1-2, with 7 positions matching TRBD1. CDR1 MNHEY and CDR2 SVGAGI come from the germline V gene. Germline trimming cut 2 bases from V and 5 bases from J; bases unmatched to any gene: 2. The CDR3 covers 13 residues. In DNA form, the CDR3 reads TGTGCCAGCAGTTACGACAGGGAGTATGGCTACACCTTC. The encoded protein is CASSYDREYGYTF.

This clonotype was observed a handful of times. This chain uses TRBV11-2 with TRBJ2-5, with D tentatively TRBD1 (6 bases). V gave up 2 bases and J gave up 6 bases, with 13 bases separating them. This CDR3 contains 14 residues. Germline CDR1 reads SGHAT; CDR2 reads FQNNGV. DNA for the CDR3: TGTGCCAGCAGCTTATCAGGGGCGGTGAAGACCCAGTACTTC. It codes for CASSLSGAVKTQYF. The full variable domain, with the rest looked up from reference TRBV11-2 and TRBJ2-5, is EAGVAQSPRYKIIEKRQSVAFWCNPISGHATLYWYQQILGQGPKLLIQFQNNGVVDDSQLPKDRFSAERLKGVDSTLKIQPAKLEDSAVYLCASSLSGAVKTQYFGPGTRLLVL.

This chain links TRBV18 with TRBJ1-1, with a weak D call TRBD1 (6 bases). Germline V lookup: CDR1 KGHSH, CDR2 LQKENI. V was clipped by 5 bases and J by 11 bases, with 27 bases between them. There are 16 residues in the CDR3. CDR3 sequence: CASSFTATGIDERAFF. Written as DNA, the CDR3 is TGTGCCAGCTCATTCACCGCTACAGGGATCGATGAAAGGGCTTTCTTT.

This clonotype came up a few times. This rearrangement joins TRBV6-2 or TRBV6-3 to TRBJ1-5, with D maybe TRBD1 (6 bases). V was trimmed by 2 bases and J by 4 bases, leaving 15 bases between them. Germline loops: CDR1 MNHEY, CDR2 SVGEGT. The CDR3 length is 16 residues. Here the CDR3 DNA reads TGTGCCAGCAGTTACATTGGGACACGTCAGAATCAGCCCCAGCATTTT. As protein: CASSYIGTRQNQPQHF.